This TCR beta chain was captured by sequencing in a study of cytomegalovirus exposure and HLA in healthy donors. Germline loops: CDR1 KGHSH, CDR2 LQKENI. V lost 1 base, J lost 2 bases, and 8 bases lay in between. This CDR3 is built from 14 residues. As to this clone: This specimen includes other DNA sequences encoding the same CDR3.

60 Vbeta and 13 Jbeta primers were used in PCR. TCRdb's table, derived via immunoSEQ multiplex PCR, lists solely in-frame clones and lacks some. The sample lists fewer than 250,000 clones; around 80% were seen once. This receptor was obtained from a man aged 35 to 55 in good health and CMV-seropositive. Material: PBMCs. This chain links TRBV18 with TRBJ1-1; D is perhaps TRBD1 (5 bases). CDR3 in amino acids: CASSPQQGNTEAFF. Written as DNA, the CDR3 is TGTGCCAGCTCACCACAGCAGGGAAACACTGAAGCTTTCTTT.